This is a list of T cell receptor beta chains from one sample in a study of a mutant IDH1 vaccine in newly diagnosed glioma. Which antigens these TCRs recognize remains unknown. Measured with immunoSEQ multiplex PCR; TCRdb has only the in-frame clones, and not every one. The sample carries about 59,000 clones, 83% recorded once. The sample consisted of PBMCs, taken from a glioma patient whose treatment included an IDH1 peptide vaccine. These TCRs come from a man aged 25 to 45 with glioma. Each CDR3 is given with its conserved first and last residue. Each record gives: CDR3 length, V gene, CDR3 protein.

15,TRBV2,CASSWDVENNSPLHF
15,TRBV7-2,CASSLEPRSTDTQYF
15,TRBV7-9,CASSFTKNSPDTQYF
14,TRBV5-1,CASSLGHMNTEAFF
14,TRBV6-6,CASSYDPVHTEAFF
13,TRBV28,CASIQGVTGAQYF
12,TRBV29-1,CSVCGGLQPQHF
13,TRBV5-6,CASSLRGGVTIYF
15,TRBV5-1,CASSLGTGSGYGYTF
16,TRBV11-2,CASSLVLQGTPYEQYF
15,TRBV6-1,CASRQTLDSRNTIYF
17,TRBV19,CATTRQGLNPTNEKLFF
15,TRBV7-9,CASSLSGEYRYEQYF
15,TRBV14,CASSQGYSSTDTQYF
13,TRBV7-9,CASSSGQGREQYF
14,TRBV6-1,CAVPSRGASQPQHF
13,TRBV7-9,CASSPGQFFEQYF
15,TRBV19,CASRAFGNSNQPQHF
15,TRBV19,CASSMGKVGKEKLFF
12,TRBV2,CASRDQLYGYTF
15,TRBV7-9,CASSSAGGLYGKLFF
17,TRBV5-4,CASSLGRLGTAQETQYF
15,TRBV28,CASSLPDSLGYGYTF